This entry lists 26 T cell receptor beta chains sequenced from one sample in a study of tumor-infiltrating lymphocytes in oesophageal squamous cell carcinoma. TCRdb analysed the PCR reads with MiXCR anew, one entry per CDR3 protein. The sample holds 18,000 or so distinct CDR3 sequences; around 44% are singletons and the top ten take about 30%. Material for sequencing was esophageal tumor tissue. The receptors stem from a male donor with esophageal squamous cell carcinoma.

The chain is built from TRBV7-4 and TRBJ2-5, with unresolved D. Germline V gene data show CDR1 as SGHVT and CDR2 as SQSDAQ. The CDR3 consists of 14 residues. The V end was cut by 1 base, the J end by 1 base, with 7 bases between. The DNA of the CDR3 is TGTGCCAGCAGCTTAGGGACGGGCCAAGAGACCCAGTACTTC. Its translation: CASSLGTGQETQYF.

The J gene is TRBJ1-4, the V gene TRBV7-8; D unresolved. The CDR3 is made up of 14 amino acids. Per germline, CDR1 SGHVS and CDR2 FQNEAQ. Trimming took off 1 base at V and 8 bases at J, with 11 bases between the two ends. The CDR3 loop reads CASSLEGRWEKLFF. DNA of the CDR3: TGTGCCAGCAGCTTAGAAGGTAGATGGGAAAAACTGTTTTTT.

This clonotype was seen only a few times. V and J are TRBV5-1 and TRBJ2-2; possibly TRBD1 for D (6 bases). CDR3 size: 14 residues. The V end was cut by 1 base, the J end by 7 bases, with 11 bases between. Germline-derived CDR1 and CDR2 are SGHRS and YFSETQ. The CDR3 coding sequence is TGCGCCAGCAGCTTGCGACAGGACAACGGGGAGCTGTTTTTT. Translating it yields CASSLRQDNGELFF.

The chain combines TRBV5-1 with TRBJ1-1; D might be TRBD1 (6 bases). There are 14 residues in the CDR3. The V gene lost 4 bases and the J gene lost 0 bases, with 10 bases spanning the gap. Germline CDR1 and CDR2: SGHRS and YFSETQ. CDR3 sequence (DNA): TGCGCCAGCAGCCGACAGGCTATGAACACTGAAGCTTTCTTT. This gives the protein CASSRQAMNTEAFF.

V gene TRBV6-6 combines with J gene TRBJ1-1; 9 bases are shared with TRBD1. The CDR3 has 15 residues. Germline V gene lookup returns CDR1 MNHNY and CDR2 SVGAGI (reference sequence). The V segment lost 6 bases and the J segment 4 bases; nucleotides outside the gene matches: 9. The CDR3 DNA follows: TGTGCCAGCAGCACTGGGGGACAGGGCGTCACTGAAGCTTTCTTT. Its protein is CASSTGGQGVTEAFF.

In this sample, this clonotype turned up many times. The CDR3 DNA reads TGCGCCAGCAGCTTGGAAGGACTAGCCTCCTACAATGAGCAGTTCTTC. Translating it yields CASSLEGLASYNEQFF. This chain connects TRBV5-1 to TRBJ2-1; 8 bases align to TRBD2. The germline V gene encodes CDR1 SGHRS and CDR2 YFSETQ. CDR3 length: 16 amino acids. With V trimmed by 0 bases and J by 0 bases, 2 bases remained unmatched.

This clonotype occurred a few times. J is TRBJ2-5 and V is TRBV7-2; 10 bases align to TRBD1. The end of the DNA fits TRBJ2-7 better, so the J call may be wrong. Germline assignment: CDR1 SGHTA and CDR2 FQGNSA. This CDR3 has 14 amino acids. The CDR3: CASRSRDRGGEQYF. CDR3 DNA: TGTGCCAGCAGGAGTCGGGACAGGGGTGGCGAGCAGTACTTC.

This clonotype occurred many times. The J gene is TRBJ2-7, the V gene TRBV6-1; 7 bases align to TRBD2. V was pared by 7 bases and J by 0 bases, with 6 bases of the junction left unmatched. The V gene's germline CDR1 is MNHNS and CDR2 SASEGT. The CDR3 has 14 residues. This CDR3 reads CASITRGSSYEQYF. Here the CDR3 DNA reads TGTGCCAGCATCACCCGCGGGAGCTCCTACGAGCAGTACTTC.

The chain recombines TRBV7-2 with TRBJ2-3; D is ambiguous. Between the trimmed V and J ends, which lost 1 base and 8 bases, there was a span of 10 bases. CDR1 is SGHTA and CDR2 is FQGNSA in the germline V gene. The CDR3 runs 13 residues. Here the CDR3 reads CASSLGSLGTQYF. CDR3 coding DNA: TGTGCCAGCAGCTTAGGGTCCCTAGGTACGCAGTATTTT. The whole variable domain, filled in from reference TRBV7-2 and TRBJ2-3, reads GAGVSQSPSNKVTEKGKDVELRCDPISGHTALYWYRQSLGQGLEFLIYFQGNSAPDKSGLPSDRFSAERTGGSVSTLTIQRTQQEDSAVYLCASSLGSLGTQYFGPGTRLTVL.

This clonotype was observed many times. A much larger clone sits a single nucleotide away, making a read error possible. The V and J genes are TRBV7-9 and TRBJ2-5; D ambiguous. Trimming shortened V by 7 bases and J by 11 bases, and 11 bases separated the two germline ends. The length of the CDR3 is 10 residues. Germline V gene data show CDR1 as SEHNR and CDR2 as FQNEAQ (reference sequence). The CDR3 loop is CASKSHEQYF. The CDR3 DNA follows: TGTGCCAGCAAAAGCCATGAGCAGTACTTC.

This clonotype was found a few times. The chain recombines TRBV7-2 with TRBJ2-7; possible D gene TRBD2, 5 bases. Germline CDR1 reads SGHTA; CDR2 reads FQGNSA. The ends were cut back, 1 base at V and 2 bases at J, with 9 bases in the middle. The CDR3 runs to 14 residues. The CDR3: CASSLGPRAYEQYF. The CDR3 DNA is TGTGCCAGCAGCTTAGGGCCGCGGGCCTACGAGCAGTACTTC.

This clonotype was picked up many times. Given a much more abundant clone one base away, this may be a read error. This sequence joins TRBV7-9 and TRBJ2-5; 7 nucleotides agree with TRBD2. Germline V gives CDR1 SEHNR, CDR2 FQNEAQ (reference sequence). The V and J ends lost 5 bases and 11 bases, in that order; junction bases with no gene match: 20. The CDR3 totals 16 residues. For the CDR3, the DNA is TGTGCCAGCAGCCCCGCCTCTAGCGGAACCTACAATGAGCAGTACTTC. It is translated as CASSPASSGTYNEQYF.

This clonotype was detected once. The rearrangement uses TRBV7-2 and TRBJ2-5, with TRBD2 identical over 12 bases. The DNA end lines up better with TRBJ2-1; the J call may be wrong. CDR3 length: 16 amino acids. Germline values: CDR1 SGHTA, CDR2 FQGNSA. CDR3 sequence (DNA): TGTGCCAGCAGCTGGACTAGCGGGAACCTATACAATGAGCAGTTCTTC. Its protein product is CASSWTSGNLYNEQFF.

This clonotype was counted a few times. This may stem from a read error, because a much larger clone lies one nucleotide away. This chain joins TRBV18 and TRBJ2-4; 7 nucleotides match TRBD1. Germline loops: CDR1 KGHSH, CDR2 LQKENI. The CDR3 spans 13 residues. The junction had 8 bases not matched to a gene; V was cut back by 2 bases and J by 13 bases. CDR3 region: CASSPGQDNEQYF. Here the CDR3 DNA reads TGTGCCAGCTCACCAGGACAGGACAATGAGCAGTACTTC.

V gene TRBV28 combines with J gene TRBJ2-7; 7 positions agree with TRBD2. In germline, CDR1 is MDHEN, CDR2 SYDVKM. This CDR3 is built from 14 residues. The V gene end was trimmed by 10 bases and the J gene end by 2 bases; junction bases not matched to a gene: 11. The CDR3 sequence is CATRKRGLTYEQYF. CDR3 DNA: TGTGCCACTAGGAAGAGGGGACTAACCTACGAGCAGTACTTC.

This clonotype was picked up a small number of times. The CDR3 nucleotides are TGCGCCAGCAGCTTGGGGGGGTTTTCACCCCTCCACTTT. It codes for CASSLGGFSPLHF. The chain links TRBV5-1 to TRBJ1-6; possibly TRBD1 for D (5 bases). Germline V gene data show CDR1 as SGHRS and CDR2 as YFSETQ. Trimming removed 0 bases at V and 9 bases at J, with 7 bases between. The CDR3 runs to 13 residues.

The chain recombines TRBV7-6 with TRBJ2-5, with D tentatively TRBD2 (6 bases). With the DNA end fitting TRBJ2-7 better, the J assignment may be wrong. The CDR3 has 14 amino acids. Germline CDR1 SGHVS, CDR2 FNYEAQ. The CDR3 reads CASSLGTHTYEQYF. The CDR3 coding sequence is TGTGCCAGCAGCTTGGGGACTCACACCTACGAGCAGTACTTC.

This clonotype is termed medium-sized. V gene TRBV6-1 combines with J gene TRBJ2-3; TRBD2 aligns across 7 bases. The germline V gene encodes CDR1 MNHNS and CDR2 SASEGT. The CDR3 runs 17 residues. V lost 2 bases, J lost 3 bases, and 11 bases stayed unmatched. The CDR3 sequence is CASSEKLGGEGTDTQYF. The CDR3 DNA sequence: TGTGCCAGCAGTGAAAAACTTGGGGGGGAGGGGACAGATACGCAGTATTTT.

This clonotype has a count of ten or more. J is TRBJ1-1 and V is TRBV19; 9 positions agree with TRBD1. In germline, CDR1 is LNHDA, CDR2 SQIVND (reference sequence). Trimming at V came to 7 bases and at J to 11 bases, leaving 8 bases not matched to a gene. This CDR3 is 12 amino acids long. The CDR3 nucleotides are TGTGCCAGTATCCCGGACAGGGGTACGGCTTTCTTT. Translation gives CASIPDRGTAFF.

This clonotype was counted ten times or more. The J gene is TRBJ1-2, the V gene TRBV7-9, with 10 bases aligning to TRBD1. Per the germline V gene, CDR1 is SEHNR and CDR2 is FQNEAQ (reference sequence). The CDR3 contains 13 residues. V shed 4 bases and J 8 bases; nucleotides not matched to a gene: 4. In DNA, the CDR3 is TGTGCCAGCAGCTCCGGACAGGGGGACGGCTACACCTTC. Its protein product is CASSSGQGDGYTF.

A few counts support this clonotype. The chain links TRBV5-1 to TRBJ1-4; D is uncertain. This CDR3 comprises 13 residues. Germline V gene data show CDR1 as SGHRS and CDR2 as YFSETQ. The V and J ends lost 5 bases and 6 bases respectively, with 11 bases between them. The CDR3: CASRLENYEKLFF. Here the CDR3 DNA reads TGCGCCAGCAGGTTAGAAAATTATGAAAAACTGTTTTTT.

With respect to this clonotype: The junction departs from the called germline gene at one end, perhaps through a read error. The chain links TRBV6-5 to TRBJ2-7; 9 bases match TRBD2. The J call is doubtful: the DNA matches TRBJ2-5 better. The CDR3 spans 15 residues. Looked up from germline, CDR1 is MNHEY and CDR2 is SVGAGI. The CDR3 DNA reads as TGTACCAGCGGAGGGATTAGCGGGAGCGGCGAGACCCAGTACTTC. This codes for CTSGGISGSGETQYF.

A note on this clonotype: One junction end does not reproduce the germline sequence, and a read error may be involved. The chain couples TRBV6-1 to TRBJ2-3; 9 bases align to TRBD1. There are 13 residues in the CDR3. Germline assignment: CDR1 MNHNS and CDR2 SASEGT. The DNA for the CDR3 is TGTGCCAGCAGTGAAGTCGGACAGGGGAAGGAGTACTTC. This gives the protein CASSEVGQGKEYF.

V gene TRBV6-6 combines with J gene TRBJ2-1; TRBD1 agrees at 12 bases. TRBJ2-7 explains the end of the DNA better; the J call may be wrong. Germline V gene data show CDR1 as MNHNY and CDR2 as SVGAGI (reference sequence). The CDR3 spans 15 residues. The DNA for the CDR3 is TGTGCCAGCAGTTACCTACCGGGACAGGGGGCGGAGCAGTACTTC. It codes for CASSYLPGQGAEQYF.

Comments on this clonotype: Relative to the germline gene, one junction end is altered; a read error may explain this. CDR3 nucleotide sequence: TGTGCTAGCAGCTTGACGGGGCGAGGAGATACGCAGTTCTTC. Translation gives CASSLTGRGDTQFF. This chain joins TRBV7-6 and TRBJ2-6, with D possibly being TRBD1 or TRBD2 (5 bases each). The DNA end is a closer match to TRBJ2-1, so the J assignment may be wrong. This CDR3 is built from 14 residues. Germline loops: CDR1 SGHVS, CDR2 FNYEAQ.

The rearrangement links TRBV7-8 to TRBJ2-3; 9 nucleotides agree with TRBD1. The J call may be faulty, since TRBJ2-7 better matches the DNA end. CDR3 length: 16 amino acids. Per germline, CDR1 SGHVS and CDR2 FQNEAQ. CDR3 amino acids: CASSLGWGQGYNEQYF. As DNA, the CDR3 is TGTGCCAGCAGCTTAGGCTGGGGACAGGGATACAATGAGCAGTACTTC.